This T cell receptor (beta chain) emerged from a study of siplizumab effects on memory and regulatory T cells. Some clones are missing from TCRdb's copy, which holds only in-frame ones; the method was immunoSEQ multiplex PCR. The sample shows roughly 68,000 clones, 96% of them seen only once. The CDR3 has 15 amino acids. CDR1 is LGHNT and CDR2 is FRNRAP in the germline V gene. The V segment lost 5 bases and the J segment 6 bases; nucleotides outside the gene matches: 4. The V and J genes are TRBV12-5 and TRBJ2-2; TRBD1 matches at 12 bases. The TCR was taken from a human donor in good health. The sample was naive CD8+ T cells sorted from blood. The CDR3 loop is CASGSRDRGPGELFF. CDR3 DNA sequence: TGTGCTAGTGGTAGCCGGGACAGGGGGCCCGGGGAGCTGTTTTTT. The full variable domain, its missing parts supplied by reference TRBV12-5 and TRBJ2-2, is DARVTQTPRHKVTEMGQEVTMRCQPILGHNTVFWYRQTMMQGLELLAYFRNRAPLDDSGMPKDRFSAEMPDATLATLKIQPSEPRDSAVYFCASGSRDRGPGELFFGEGSRLTVL.